The T cell receptor (beta chain) under discussion was sequenced for a study of cytomegalovirus exposure and HLA in healthy donors. Study context: Membership in the Caucasian-associated ancestry cluster was found for 81% of nearly 400 genotyped donors.

PCR involved 60 Vbeta and 13 Jbeta primers. Libraries were prepared by immunoSEQ multiplex PCR; TCRdb keeps only in-frame clonotypes and omits some of them. This sample has under 200,000 clones, with roughly 65% found just once. Germline values: CDR1 ENHRY, CDR2 SYGVKD. V lost 4 bases and J 0 bases, leaving 10 bases between the germline ends. This CDR3 has 15 residues. Findings and caveats of the study: Previous analysis showed most TCR beta V segments were productive about 87% or about 30% of the time. Across all donors, roughly uniform sequencing depth was an assumption of the presence/absence analyses. Later genetic work tied a missense DCLRE1C variant to beta-chain V and J trimming.

About this clone itself: Its matching antigen is unknown.

The sequence was collected from a woman between 18 and 29 years old in good health and CMV-seropositive. Material: PBMCs. The chain recombines TRBV10-3 with TRBJ2-1; D remains ambiguous. Here the CDR3 reads CAISVTQTSYNEQFF. CDR3 nucleotides: TGTGCCATCAGTGTAACACAGACCTCCTACAATGAGCAGTTCTTC.